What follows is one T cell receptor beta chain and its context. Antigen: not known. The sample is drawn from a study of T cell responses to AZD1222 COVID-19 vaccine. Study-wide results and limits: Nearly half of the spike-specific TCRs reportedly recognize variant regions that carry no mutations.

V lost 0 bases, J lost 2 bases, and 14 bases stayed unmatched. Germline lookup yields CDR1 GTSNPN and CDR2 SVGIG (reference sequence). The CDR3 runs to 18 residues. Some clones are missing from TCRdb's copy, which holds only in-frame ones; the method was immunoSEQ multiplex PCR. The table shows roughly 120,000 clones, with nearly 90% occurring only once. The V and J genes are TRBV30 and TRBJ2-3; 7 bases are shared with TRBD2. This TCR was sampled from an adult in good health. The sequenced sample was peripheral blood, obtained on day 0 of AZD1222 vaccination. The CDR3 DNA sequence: TGTGCCTGGAGTGTTTTGGATCGGGCGGGAGACCTCACAGATACGCAGTATTTT. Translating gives CAWSVLDRAGDLTDTQYF.